This T cell receptor (beta chain) was found in a study of cytomegalovirus exposure and HLA in healthy donors (dated by TCRdb to 2016 to 2017). About the study as a whole: An earlier analysis of some 620 of the donors reported about 300 Gb of sequence data and 95 million to 140 million unique TCR beta sequences obtained from roughly 180 million T cells. Roughly 310 gigabases of sequencing data and tens of millions of unique TCR sequences were included in an early release covering 550 to 800 HLA-typed donors. The genetic ancestry cluster associated with self-reported Caucasian donors included 65% to 90% of the roughly 380 genotyped donors. The aim of the study was to test whether cataloging public T cell receptors could identify signatures of past pathogen exposure. The T cell repertoires of 666 subjects were profiled by immunosequencing and related to cytomegalovirus serostatus. Besides the first cohort of approximately 670 subjects, a separate validation cohort made up of 120 different subjects was used. High-throughput TCR immunosequencing, statistical association of individual TCRs with disease status, and machine learning were combined to predict cytomegalovirus infection status. In a later analysis, previously published TCR beta repertoires from several hundred donors were re-analyzed and high-resolution HLA genotyping was added so that TCR occurrence patterns could be studied. Rather than using new phenotypic data, the later analysis identified candidate immune exposures from TCR beta sequences and from how often those sequences occurred across donors. In an earlier analysis of about 590 of the donors, high-throughput TCR beta sequencing was used to judge whether each TCR beta V gene segment behaved as functional or pseudogenic. Donor age, sex, ethnicity and CMV serostatus were compiled together with the repertoire data. In a later genetic analysis, genome-wide SNP genotypes for about 55% of the 666 donors were used, and that subset was treated as a discovery cohort. Every repertoire in the discovery cohort had been generated on one and the same sequencing platform. HLA typing covered class I and class II loci at four-digit resolution. Typing coverage varied by locus: roughly 620-630 donors for A, B, C, DRB1 and DQB1; more than 500 for DQA1; approximately 610 for DPA1; 450 to 480 for DPB1. About 5 DR-DQ haplotypes were handled as single units for association and clustering, since linkage in the cohort was strong. Across 300 to 500 genotyped donors of the cohort, an average of roughly 250,000 unique TCR beta nucleotide sequences per donor were sequenced, and roughly 20% of those sequences were non-productive. What the study reported, not specific to this receptor: According to a later genetic analysis, donors in an Asian-associated ancestry cluster had fewer N-insertions in productive TCRs than the approximately 610-donor mean. When HLA alleles, especially DR and DQ, strongly co-occurred, attributing TCR associations to individual alleles was difficult. In a later analysis, HLA-associated TCR beta chains were found to be more clonally expanded and to have lower generation probabilities than equally common non-associated chains. The only immune exposure information available for the cohort was CMV serostatus. A total of roughly 160 TCR beta chains were listed by the study as associated with cytomegalovirus. Correlated functional status among segregating V segments might be attributable to linkage disequilibrium, but an unknown experimental factor could not be ruled out. The authors suggested that the approach could potentially be extended to other disease states and immunological phenotypes. In a later analysis, some 18,000 TCR beta sequences were associated with specific HLA alleles at a false discovery rate of 0.05. An earlier analysis of around 500 of the donors showed that most TCR beta V segments appeared in productive rearrangements either about 87% or about 30% of the time, which broadly matched IMGT annotations. Most TCR sequences were seen in very few donors, while some public TCRs were found in many individuals. Because counts were too low, 15 to 20 rarely observed V segments, including chromosome 9 orphons, were left out of the earlier analysis of approximately 500 of the donors. Most CMV-associated TCR beta chains appeared to be HLA-restricted in a later analysis, and the HLA associations seemed to be driven largely by CMV exposure. An association between a missense DCLRE1C variant and V-gene and J-gene trimming of TCR beta chains was found in a later genetic analysis and replicated in an independent cohort. Because some donors lacked HLA typing at each locus, the association tests relied only on the typed subset. A few of the identified cytomegalovirus-associated TCR beta chains were confirmed in vitro to be specific for cytomegalovirus antigens. In this cohort, only TCR beta chains were sequenced, and detectable features were limited by the absence of alpha or paired-chain data. A later analysis found that TCR association rates varied across HLA loci, with DRB1 alleles showing the most associated TCRs and HLA-C alleles the fewest. A further reported finding was that TCR beta sequences accurately predicted the HLA-A and HLA-B alleles for most subjects in the first cohort. The presence/absence analyses assumed that sequencing depth was roughly uniform across donors, and that assumption may not be true. The sequencing pipeline was judged likely to have produced a cluster of highly shared sequence variants as a technical artifact. Some IMGT-functional V segments, including TRBV6-2 and TRBV6-3, could not be told apart with the 87-base-pair reads, so those segments were excluded. According to a later analysis, parvovirus B19, influenza, CMV and Epstein-Barr virus appeared linked to several top co-occurrence clusters. In both the original and validation cohorts, the classifier was reported to diagnose cytomegalovirus status with high specificity and sensitivity.

Only a few counts were recorded for this clone. It has no known antigen specificity. The input lacks base qualities; no much larger clone sits a single base away. Counted from cysteine to phenylalanine, this CDR3 has 13 amino acids. Here the CDR3 DNA is all that survives: 39 bases in frame from base 1. V sheds 1 base and J sheds 4 bases, leaving 5 bases between their ends. The germline V gene (reference sequence) provides CDR1 SEHNR and CDR2 FQNEAQ. The cohort was made up of roughly 670 healthy bone marrow donors. Cohort members were all nominally healthy when sampled, although unrecorded immune exposures were likely present. The donor was CMV seropositive and was included in the group of 250 to 350 seropositive cohort members. A peripheral blood sample was collected from each donor, and TCR beta sequencing was performed on peripheral blood mononuclear cells. The Qiagen DNeasy Blood Extraction Kit was used to extract genomic DNA from the blood cell samples.

Libraries were built with the immunoSEQ multiplex PCR assay. For the multiplex PCR, a mixture combining 60 forward primers for TCR Vbeta segments and 13 reverse primers for TCR Jbeta segments was used. A multiplex PCR assay on genomic DNA amplified the CDR3 region of rearranged TCR beta genes. Amplified TCR beta libraries were sequenced as 87-base-pair reads on the Illumina HiSeq System. The published analysis was carried out like this. A later analysis counted approximately 74 million unique TCR beta chains across the 640 or so repertoires, and approximately 11 million of these chains were shared by at least two donors. Raw reads were error-corrected and collapsed into unique sequences with a nearest-neighbor algorithm that merged closely related sequences to remove PCR and sequencing errors. CDR3 sequences were aligned to IMGT reference sequences to assign V, D and J gene segments. Each retained sequence needed at least a six-nucleotide match to both a V gene segment and a J gene segment. A rearrangement was called productive if the CDR3 had no stop codons and remained in frame with V and J, and every other rearrangement was called non-productive. Following IMGT convention, CDR3 was defined as the stretch from the second conserved V-encoded cysteine up to the conserved J-encoded phenylalanine. Sequences without an unambiguous match to a single V gene segment were excluded from the earlier analysis of over 500 of the donors. In an earlier analysis of 450 to 700 of the donors, V segments were called functional above 56.7% productive rearrangements and were called segregating when the between-donor standard deviation exceeded 5%. To diagnose cytomegalovirus status from the catalog of TCR beta chain sequences, a statistical classification framework was built. In a later analysis, V and J genes were assigned by comparing TCR nucleotide sequences against IMGT/GENE-DB human TR gene sequences. The TCRdist pipeline was used in a later analysis to assign CDR3 sequences and most-parsimonious VDJ recombination scenarios. In a later analysis, each TCR beta chain was defined by its CDR3 amino acid sequence together with its V-gene family, and reads without a unique V-gene family were excluded. In a later analysis, several hundred highly shared, low-generation-probability nucleotide sequences were removed to address suspected cross-contamination and a sequencing artifact. In a later analysis, a clonal expansion index for each public chain was calculated from normalized within-repertoire ranks of inferred template counts. A later analysis computed generation probabilities with a VDJ recombination model fitted to out-of-frame rearrangements, and checked the results against IGoR. A later analysis scored TCR-TCR, TCR-HLA and TCR-CMV co-occurrence with hypergeometric tests, applying a repertoire-size bias correction to TCR pairs. A later analysis estimated false discovery rates by permuting HLA or CMV assignments 20 times. In a later analysis, co-occurring TCRs were grouped using DBSCAN, with TCRdist sequence similarity added in when clustering inside HLA-allele-positive subsets. Repertoires with fewer than 30,000 or more than 120,000 public chains, plus five repertoires with anomalous nucleotide sharing, were excluded from co-occurrence clustering. The immuneACCESS repertoire file appears here via TCRdb, limited to in-frame rearrangements. These files lack a portion of the clones; in checked studies, under half of the deficit traces to unresolved V genes, and the cause of the others is not known. That table is the source of V, J and clone size, and D and trimming were worked out from the DNA. This sample holds around 67,000 clones; roughly 80% were observed only once. Almost 7.5% of the sample is held by the ten biggest clonotypes.

The clonotype comes from a woman aged 25 to 39 in good health and CMV-seropositive. Recombination joined TRBV7-9 with TRBJ1-3; the D gene cannot be named for sure. Sequencing used PBMCs. CDR3 protein: CASSLGAGNTIYF. The DNA sequence is as follows: TGTGCCAGCAGCTTAGGGGCCGGAAACACCATATATTTT.